This T cell receptor (beta chain) was profiled in a study of stem cell transplantation in POMP-related autoinflammatory disease. Here immunoSEQ multiplex PCR was the method, and the copy in TCRdb shows in-frame clones only, minus some. The sample includes 68,000 or so clones, roughly 93% of them seen just once. CDR3 size: 13 residues. V lost 10 bases, J lost 2 bases, and 3 bases stayed unmatched. Germline CDR1 is KGHSH and CDR2 is LQKENI. General study results and limits: In patients with PRAID, every analyzed T-cell subset tended to show lower diversity and higher clonality. Patients with PRAID showed a restricted number of unique TRB V-J gene pairings.

A word on this clone: Its target is unknown.

The chain carries TRBV18 and TRBJ2-3; 10 positions match TRBD2. The specimen comprised CD4+ T cells from PBMCs, sampled after stem cell transplantation. The clonotype was recovered from a human patient with POMP-related autoinflammation and immune dysregulation (PRAID). Some T cells may have originated in the graft donor. The chain's CDR3 is CATLAGATDTQYF. The CDR3 nucleotides are TGTGCCACCCTAGCGGGAGCCACAGATACGCAGTATTTT.